This TCR beta chain was retrieved from a study of shared clonotypes between healthy human individuals (dated by TCRdb to 2020 to 2022). For the wider study: The cohort comprised a couple of women and three men aged 18 to 49 years. For each donor, CD4 naive and CD4 memory were each run on three plates, CD8 naive on two plates, and CD8 memory on one plate. Between about 0.8 and 9 billion PBMCs per donor were obtained by leukapheresis. Libraries were prepared and TCR repertoires were sequenced by different laboratories using diverse techniques, in order to increase sequencing depth and limit assay-specific biases. Blood TCR repertoires of about five healthy adults were deeply sequenced to estimate repertoire size and the extent of clonotype sharing between individuals. The investigation overall reported the following: The genetic and exposure-history diversity represented was limited by the small number of donors. Larger estimated clonotype richness was generally found for naive subsets than for memory subsets. Pairwise subsampling indicated that sequencing depth was expected to affect the degree of clonotype sharing among donors. Rarefaction of sorted-subset datasets indicated incomplete sequencing despite the large sequencing depth. Sampling was limited to blood, and TCR repertoires in tissue likely differ from TCR repertoires in blood. About 5% of naive CD4, 3.5% of naive CD8, 2.3% of memory CD4, and approximately 0.39% of memory CD8 clonotypes were shared across several donors. Higher generation probabilities were observed for clonotypes shared by all four sorted-subset donors than for non-shared clonotypes.

CD8 naive samples consisted of CD45RO-negative cells that were positively selected for CCR7, yielding a CD45RA+CCR7+ population without TemRA cells. Donors were healthy HIV-negative adults with no recently reported acute infections or vaccinations. Every donor was a Caucasian adult residing in Nashville, Tennessee, USA. Blood was collected by leukapheresis, and PBMCs were isolated by Ficoll-Histopaque density gradient centrifugation and then cryopreserved in liquid nitrogen vapor phase. Analytical flow cytometry was used to check the purity and quantity of each magnetically sorted T cell population. From each sorted fraction, genomic DNA was isolated and quantified by UV absorbance on a Nanodrop 2000c. On this clone: Its specific antigen is unknown. No much larger clonotype is one base removed from it; base qualities were not supplied.

Using the deep immunoSEQ assay, TCR CDR3 regions were amplified from genomic DNA by multiplex PCR. Extracted genomic DNA from each cell subset was distributed evenly across all wells of several immunoSEQ 96-well plates, and each plate was treated as a replicate. For sorted subsets, roughly 200 ng genomic DNA, equal to approximately 30,000 T cell genomes, was loaded into each replicate PCR. Purified libraries were measured with a Qubit 3.0 fluorometer, size-checked on a Bioanalyzer 2100, and measured again with the KAPA Library Quantification kit. Every immunoSEQ 96-well plate was sequenced on a separate single-read 150-cycle Illumina NextSeq 550 flow cell. Turning to the authors' computational methods: The immunoSEQ output contained only junctional sequences without quality scores, so filtering could not match that applied to full-length reads. Sequences were annotated with PyIR, a Python wrapper for IgBLAST v1.9, using IMGT germline references to assign V/J genes and CDR3. Reads were removed for weak V/J assignments (E-value above 1e-6), missing CDR3, stop codons, out-of-frame junctions, or ambiguous translated residues. V3J clonotypes were defined as sequences sharing the same inferred V gene, J gene, and CDR3 amino acid sequence. Percentage overlap between repertoires was calculated by dividing the number of shared unique clonotypes by the size of the smaller repertoire. Three approaches were used to assess repertoire richness: RTK rarefaction, the Chao1 estimator, and Recon v2.1 estimates of unobserved clonotypes. OLGA was used to compute generation probabilities for all TCRbeta clonotypes that the gDNA method yielded from several donors. TCRdb re-hosts the immuneACCESS table, in-frame sequences only. Its copies lack some clones; in the studies checked, an unresolved V gene accounts for under half of them, and the cause for the rest is not known. The V and J calls and clone size come from that table; D and trimming were worked out from the DNA. The sample table holds 1.5 million to 2.5 million clones, of which roughly 94% were seen once. Approximately 1% of the sample is held by the ten biggest clonotypes.

The CDR3 spans 17 residues, from the cysteine through the phenylalanine. This entry keeps only the CDR3 DNA: 51 bases, framed from base 1. Ends trimmed: V by 5 bases, J by 0 bases; bases unmatched to a gene: 10. In the germline V gene (reference sequence), CDR1 corresponds to MNHEY and CDR2 to SMNVEV. The sequence joins TRBV27 to TRBJ2-7, with 10 bases in between that match TRBD1. This TCR derives from a man younger than 35 in good health. Source material: naive CD8+ T cells sorted from blood. The cell subset or site label on this specimen signifies: CD45RA+CCR7+. This receptor has the CDR3 CASSPGPGQGLSYEQYF. Here is the DNA: TGTGCCAGCAGTCCTGGCCCGGGACAGGGGCTCTCCTACGAGCAGTACTTC.